Each of the 2 T cell receptor beta chains below was sequenced from the same sample in a study of T cells in Graves' hyperthyroidism and ophthalmopathy. TCR beta CDR3 region amplification was performed from RNA transcripts. Using the HTBI primer set, a first-round RT-PCR was run on the TCR CDR3. Each CDR3 protein gets one entry after TCRdb re-called the multiplex PCR reads with MiXCR. The table lists hundreds of thousands of distinct CDR3 sequences, around 20% of them singletons. The sequenced sample was blood. Source of these receptors: a man between 25 and 39 years old with Graves' ophthalmopathy.

The V call is TRBV13, the J call TRBJ2-5, with 9 bases lining up with TRBD2. The germline V gene encodes CDR1 PRHDT and CDR2 FYEKMQ (reference sequence). V lost 3 bases to trimming and J lost 5 bases; unmatched junction nucleotides: 7. This CDR3 region has 15 residues. The CDR3 nucleotides read TGTGCCAGCAGCTTGGGTAGCGGGAGTTTCGAGACCCAGTACTTC. Protein product: CASSLGSGSFETQYF.

The chain links TRBV4-1 to TRBJ2-7, with TRBD2 as a possible D gene (6 bases). Germline V lookup: CDR1 MGHRA, CDR2 YSYEKL. CDR3 length: 15 amino acids. V gave up 3 bases and J gave up 5 bases, with 17 bases separating them. The CDR3 loop reads CASSQEGLVGNEQYF. Written as DNA, the CDR3 is TGCGCCAGCAGCCAGGAGGGACTGGTGGGCAACGAGCAGTACTTC.